Listed here is a single T cell receptor beta chain. The CDR3 is 17 amino acids. Trimming pared 1 base from V and 0 bases from J, leaving 13 bases between. From germline, CDR1 is LNHDA and CDR2 SQIVND (reference sequence). The data derive from a study of cytomegalovirus exposure and HLA in healthy donors. The PCR employed 60 Vbeta primers together with 13 Jbeta primers. The method was immunoSEQ multiplex PCR; TCRdb's version includes in-frame clones alone and lacks a portion of them. The data show about 120,000 clones, with over 75% seen just once and roughly 2.6% held by the top ten. The sequence came from a woman aged 18-29 years in good health and CMV-seronegative. V is TRBV19 and J is TRBJ1-5, with D perhaps TRBD1 (6 bases). The sample was PBMCs. The CDR3 is CASSIVRGTYSNQPQHF. CDR3 DNA sequence: TGTGCCAGTAGTATAGTAAGGGGGACCTATAGCAATCAGCCCCAGCATTTT.